This T cell receptor (beta chain) is drawn from a study of shared clonotypes between healthy human individuals. In the case of this clone: What it binds is unknown. At the DNA level, this CDR3 is encoded by other sequences in the same sample as well.

Assay used: immunoSEQ multiplex PCR; TCRdb lists only in-frame clones, some missing. This sample has 2,500,000 or so clones, with roughly 92% found just once. The CDR3 length is 13 residues. The germline CDR1 and CDR2 sequences are SGHRS and YFSETQ. V lost 4 bases and J lost 3, with 10 bases in between. Whole-study findings and limits: Unshared clonotypes carried lower generation probabilities than those common to all four donors.

The sequence derives from a man between 18 and 29 years old in good health. Some clones in this sample may be carry-over from other donors' samples. The chain uses TRBV5-1 and TRBJ1-2; weak D call: TRBD1 (5 bases). Input material: naive CD4+ T cells from PBMCs. Subset noted: CD45RA+ positively selected. The DNA for the CDR3 is TGCGCCAGCAGCCTTGGGGCAGACTATGGCTACACCTTC. Its protein product is CASSLGADYGYTF. The variable domain in full, completed from reference TRBV5-1 and TRBJ1-2, reads KAGVTQTPRYLIKTRGQQVTLSCSPISGHRSVSWYQQTPGQGLQFLFEYFSETQRNKGNFPGRFSGRQFSNSRSEMNVSTLELGDSALYLCASSLGADYGYTFGSGTRLTVV.